Each of the 25 T cell receptor beta chains below was sequenced from the same sample in a study of human T cells and chemical hapten exposure. The time point was: healthy volunteer bleed at 6 weeks. The total RNA was obtained from whole blood that was not fractionated. TCRdb fed the RACE reads into MiXCR, producing one record per CDR3 protein. The repertoire includes under 90,000 distinct CDR3 sequences, around 8.7% of them detected once, and approximately 1.4% sits in the top ten. Sequences were obtained from whole blood. The receptor source for this set is a male donor in good health. Some clones in this sample may be carry-over from other donors' samples.

This clonotype has ten or more counts. A read error may account for a junction end that differs from germline. The rearrangement uses TRBV6-2 or TRBV6-3 and TRBJ2-5; D remains ambiguous. The length of the CDR3 is 10 residues. Germline assignment: CDR1 MNHEY and CDR2 SVGEGT. The CDR3 loop is CASSQETQYF. In nucleotides, the CDR3 is TGCGCCAGCAGCCAAGAGACCCAGTACTTC.

The J gene is TRBJ1-1, the V gene TRBV4-2; D is ambiguous. Germline CDR1 and CDR2: LGHNA and YNFKEQ. The CDR3 consists of 15 residues. V was cut by 1 base and J by 1 base, with 10 bases left in between. The CDR3 DNA reads TGTGCCAGCAGCCAAGGGCCGGGTCCGAACACTGAAGCTTTCTTT. Residues: CASSQGPGPNTEAFF.

This rearrangement joins TRBV6-2 or TRBV6-3 to TRBJ1-5; a weak D match, TRBD1 (5 bases). The germline gives CDR1 MNHEY, CDR2 SVGEGT. The CDR3 covers 16 residues. Trimming took 0 bases from V and 1 from J, leaving 10 bases between them. The CDR3 sequence: CASSYSRQLSNQPQHF. CDR3 bases: TGTGCCAGCAGTTACTCGCGACAGCTGAGCAATCAGCCCCAGCATTTT.

The rearrangement links TRBV12-3 or TRBV12-4 to TRBJ2-3; D is unresolved. V was clipped by 5 bases and J by 0 bases, with 12 bases between them. This CDR3 has 15 residues. CDR3 coding DNA: TGTGCCAGCAGTCCCTCACATAGCAGCACAGATACGCAGTATTTT. Translation gives CASSPSHSSTDTQYF.

This clonotype appeared many times. V and J are TRBV3-1 and TRBJ1-2; perhaps TRBD1 as D (5 bases). The CDR3 sequence is 15 residues long. The ends were cut back, 1 base at V and 4 bases at J, with 13 bases in the middle. Germline V gives CDR1 LGHDT, CDR2 YNNKEL (reference sequence). CDR3 nucleotide sequence: TGTGCCAGCAGCCAAGGAATGGCAGGGAGCTATGGCTACACCTTC. Its translation: CASSQGMAGSYGYTF.

This clonotype was observed a few times. The rearrangement links TRBV3-1 to TRBJ2-2; maybe TRBD2 (5 bases). Germline V gene data show CDR1 as LGHDT and CDR2 as YNNKEL (reference sequence). The CDR3 runs 16 residues. V lost 1 base, J lost 1 base, and 10 bases lay in between. The CDR3 here is CASSQAAGLNTGELFF. CDR3 in DNA: TGTGCCAGCAGCCAAGCGGCGGGCCTGAACACCGGGGAGCTGTTTTTT.

This clonotype was counted a few times. CDR3 in amino acids: CASSYGTTVAYEQYF. In DNA, the CDR3 is TGTGCCAGCAGTTACGGGACCACGGTAGCCTACGAGCAGTACTTC. The chain recombines TRBV6-5 with TRBJ2-7; the D gene could be TRBD1 or TRBD2 (5 bases each). CDR3 length equals 15 residues. Germline V gene lookup returns CDR1 MNHEY and CDR2 SVGAGI. Trimming stripped 2 bases from V and 2 bases from J, with 13 bases between.

J is TRBJ2-3 and V is TRBV10-3, with D maybe TRBD2 (7 bases). Trimming cost V 7 bases and J 4 bases, with 18 bases left between them. This CDR3 has 15 amino acids. The germline CDR1 and CDR2 sequences are ENHRY and SYGVKD. CDR3 DNA sequence: TGTGCCATCAAGCGAAGGGGGGGAGCCCCAGATACGCAGTATTTT. Amino acid sequence: CAIKRRGGAPDTQYF.

This clonotype ranks as medium-sized. The chain joins TRBV27 to TRBJ1-1; the match to TRBD1 covers 9 bases. Losses at the gene ends were 4 bases for V and 0 bases for J; bases not matched to a gene: 9. The CDR3 is 17 amino acids. Germline CDR1 MNHEY, CDR2 SMNVEV (reference sequence). The CDR3 DNA follows: TGTGCCAGCAGTTCAGGACAGGGGCCCCTCATGAACACTGAAGCTTTCTTT. Translation: CASSSGQGPLMNTEAFF.

This clonotype was observed a few times. V is TRBV7-2 and J is TRBJ2-4, with D possibly TRBD2 on 6 matching bases. The CDR3 runs 14 residues. The V end was cut by 5 bases, the J end by 1 base, with 9 bases between. Germline V lookup: CDR1 SGHTA, CDR2 FQGNSA. This CDR3 is CASSPAGAKNIQYF. CDR3 DNA: TGTGCCAGCAGCCCCGCGGGGGCCAAAAACATTCAGTACTTC.

The rearrangement links TRBV20-1 to TRBJ1-1, with D possibly matching TRBD1 (5 bases). Trimming removed 3 bases from V and 0 bases from J, with 17 bases in between. The germline V gene has CDR1 DFQATT and CDR2 SNEGSKA (reference sequence). The CDR3 length is 16 residues. CDR3 DNA: TGCAGTGCTAGGAGGAGTTCGTCAGGGATGAACACTGAAGCTTTCTTT. Translated: CSARRSSSGMNTEAFF.

This clonotype was seen ten or more times. The rearrangement joins TRBV20-1 to TRBJ1-1; 7 bases agree with TRBD1. The CDR3 contains 15 residues. The V segment lost 5 bases and the J segment 1 base; nucleotides outside the gene matches: 10. Germline V CDR1 and CDR2: DFQATT, SNEGSKA (reference sequence). In DNA form, the CDR3 reads TGCAGTGCTTCAGACAGGGAGTCGCCGAACACTGAAGCTTTCTTT. It yields the protein CSASDRESPNTEAFF.

This clonotype was counted a few times. The rearrangement joins TRBV5-1 to TRBJ2-7; 7 positions match TRBD1. Germline-derived CDR1 and CDR2 are SGHRS and YFSETQ. With 6 bases clipped from V and 6 bases from J, the junction kept 9 bases outside the gene matches. This CDR3 is built from 13 residues. CDR3 protein: CASKGADGAEQYF. The CDR3 DNA sequence: TGCGCCAGCAAGGGGGCAGACGGAGCCGAGCAGTACTTC.

In this sample, this clonotype turned up a few times. The chain employs TRBV3-1 and TRBJ2-1; the match to TRBD2 covers 8 bases. The germline V gene encodes CDR1 LGHDT and CDR2 YNNKEL (reference sequence). With 1 base clipped from V and 9 bases from J, the junction kept 14 bases outside the gene matches. The CDR3 contains 17 residues. CDR3 residues: CASSQVGRSGRRGEQFF. CDR3 coding DNA: TGTGCCAGCAGCCAAGTCGGTCGCAGCGGGAGAAGGGGTGAGCAGTTCTTC.

CDR3 in amino acids: CASSSTGTGSSYEQYF. DNA of the CDR3: TGTGCCAGCAGTTCTACCGGGACAGGGAGCTCCTACGAGCAGTACTTC. The gene calls are TRBV6-5 and TRBJ2-7, with 9 bases aligning to TRBD1. The CDR3 consists of 16 residues. With 4 bases clipped from V and 0 bases from J, the junction kept 7 bases outside the gene matches. CDR1 and CDR2 (germline): MNHEY, SVGAGI.

In this sample, this clonotype turned up a few times. CDR3 DNA: TGTGCCAGCAGTTACTCAAGGGCCTGGGATCAGCCCCAGCATTTT. This encodes CASSYSRAWDQPQHF. The rearrangement links TRBV6-5 to TRBJ1-5; no clear D gene. The CDR3 is made up of 15 amino acids. Trimming took 0 bases from V and 5 from J, leaving 11 bases between them. Germline loops: CDR1 MNHEY, CDR2 SVGAGI.

This clonotype occurred many times. This chain links TRBV7-9 with TRBJ1-2; D might be TRBD1 (6 bases). V gave up 5 bases and J gave up 3 bases, with 25 bases separating them. The V gene's germline CDR1 is SEHNR and CDR2 FQNEAQ (reference sequence). There are 18 residues in the CDR3. The DNA for the CDR3 is TGTGCCAGCAGCGGAGAGGTACGGCTGCGGACAGCATACTATGGCTACACCTTC. Translation gives CASSGEVRLRTAYYGYTF.

This clonotype was recorded a few times. The V and J genes are TRBV12-3 or TRBV12-4 and TRBJ1-2; D possibly corresponds to TRBD1 (5 bases). This CDR3 is built from 16 residues. The germline V and J ends were trimmed by 5 bases and 4 bases, with 20 bases remaining between them. CDR3 DNA sequence: TGTGCCAGCAGTGGGTCAACGGTTGGGGGGGGCTATGGCTACACCTTC. Translated, it gives CASSGSTVGGGYGYTF.

The V and J genes are TRBV11-2 and TRBJ2-1, with 16 positions matching TRBD2. The CDR3 totals 16 residues. CDR1 and CDR2 from the germline V gene are SGHAT and FQNNGV. Unmatched junction bases numbered 5, after V lost 3 bases and J lost 9 bases. CDR3 coding DNA: TGTGCCAGCAGCTTTAAGGGACTAGCGGGGGGGATTGAGCAGTTCTTC. It specifies CASSFKGLAGGIEQFF.

The chain uses TRBV7-7 and TRBJ2-3, with 13 bases lining up with TRBD2. The CDR3 is 15 residues long. The J segment lost 4 bases and the V segment lost 3 bases, leaving 1 base of the junction unmatched. The germline CDR1 and CDR2 sequences are SSHAT and FNYEAQ (reference sequence). The CDR3 DNA sequence: TGTGCCAGCAGCTTGACTAGCGGGGGGTCAGATACGCAGTATTTT. Protein: CASSLTSGGSDTQYF. Filled out from reference TRBV7-7 and TRBJ2-3, the complete variable domain reads GAGVSQSPRYKVTKRGQDVTLRCDPISSHATLYWYQQALGQGPEFLTYFNYEAQPDKSGLPSDRFSAERPEGSISTLTIQRTEQRDSAMYRCASSLTSGGSDTQYFGPGTRLTVL.

V gene TRBV9 combines with J gene TRBJ2-2, with 7 bases aligning to TRBD2. Trimming at V came to 3 bases and at J to 4 bases, leaving 9 bases not matched to a gene. This CDR3 has 16 amino acids. The germline V gene has CDR1 SGDLS and CDR2 YYNGEE. This CDR3 is CASSAEGGAVTGELFF. CDR3 coding DNA: TGTGCCAGCAGCGCAGAGGGAGGGGCGGTCACCGGGGAGCTGTTTTTT. Full variable domain (outside the CDR3, taken from reference TRBV9 and TRBJ2-2): DSGVTQTPKHLITATGQRVTLRCSPRSGDLSVYWYQQSLDQGLQFLIQYYNGEERAKGNILERFSAQQFPDLHSELNLSSLELGDSALYFCASSAEGGAVTGELFFGEGSRLTVL.

This clonotype was seen only a few times. The V gene is TRBV28, the J gene TRBJ1-6; D gene unclear. Trimming cost V 3 bases and J 3 bases, with 9 bases left between them. The CDR3 extends over 15 amino acids. Germline-derived CDR1 and CDR2 are MDHEN and SYDVKM. The CDR3 DNA sequence: TGTGCCAGCAGTTTGGGGAGTGGCTATAATTCACCCCTCCACTTT. Its protein is CASSLGSGYNSPLHF.

The table lists this clonotype with a few counts. V gene TRBV10-3 combines with J gene TRBJ2-1, with D perhaps matching TRBD2 (6 bases). The V end was cut by 7 bases, the J end by 4 bases, with 17 bases between. Germline CDR1 reads ENHRY; CDR2 reads SYGVKD. The CDR3 totals 15 residues. CDR3 DNA sequence: TGTGCCATCAACAGAGGCGGGACGCCTTACAATGAGCAGTTCTTC. This translates into CAINRGGTPYNEQFF.

There are a few counts of this clonotype. The chain links TRBV6-6 to TRBJ2-4, with D uncertain. CDR1 MNHNY and CDR2 SVGAGI come from the germline V gene (reference sequence). V was cut by 6 bases and J by 1 base, with 10 bases left in between. This CDR3 is built from 14 residues. The CDR3 is CASSPESAKNIQYF. The CDR3 DNA reads as TGTGCCAGCAGCCCAGAGTCGGCCAAAAACATTCAGTACTTC.

This clonotype turned up a few times. The genes are TRBV10-3 and TRBJ2-3, with TRBD1 matching over 10 bases. CDR1 and CDR2 (germline): ENHRY, SYGVKD. The V segment lost 5 bases and the J segment 1 base; nucleotides outside the gene matches: 6. This CDR3 region has 16 residues. The DNA of the CDR3 is TGTGCCATCAGTCCGACAGGGGGCAGTGGCACAGATACGCAGTATTTT. Protein: CAISPTGGSGTDTQYF.